This T cell receptor beta chain was retrieved from a study of T-cell reconstitution after alpha-beta-depleted transplantation in children. CDR1 and CDR2 (germline): DFQATT, SNEGSKA (reference sequence). V was shortened by 5 bases and J by 3 bases, with 10 bases between the two germline ends. The CDR3 consists of 12 residues. This clonotype was counted between two and nine times. Unique molecular identifiers were incorporated into the prepared TCRbeta library. TCRdb called the PCR reads again in MiXCR, with one record for every CDR3 protein. The sample shows some 200,000 distinct CDR3 sequences, around 9.2% of them seen only once.

This specimen was PBMCs, mostly from graft donor cells, taken 360 days after TCRalphabeta/CD19-depleted stem cell transplant. The genes are TRBV20-1 and TRBJ1-1; D might be TRBD1 (5 bases). The TCR originated in a male patient aged 2 to 9 who had a stem cell transplant for acute myeloid leukemia, so the T cells may come from the graft donor. The CDR3 loop reads CSAARGYTEAFF. CDR3 bases: TGCAGTGCTGCTAGGGGTTACACTGAAGCTTTCTTT.